This is a list of T cell receptor beta chains from one sample in a study of control samples from healthy donors and cancer patients. Here immunoSEQ multiplex PCR was the method, and the copy in TCRdb shows in-frame clones only, minus some. The table includes tens of thousands of clones, approximately 95% detected once. Sequences were obtained from blood. The receptors come from a woman aged 30 to 39 in good health. CDR3s include the opening cysteine and the closing phenylalanine or tryptophan. D genes are given only for firm matches. Where a row states a size, it is once, few, many or the class of an expanded clone; other rows omit it.

v_gene	d_gene	abundance	j_gene	CDR3aa	CDR3nt
TRBV6-6	NA	once	TRBJ2-5	CASGWRTGETQYF	TGTGCCAGCGGCTGGCGAACGGGGGAGACCCAGTACTTC
TRBV6-6	NA	once	TRBJ2-7	CASSPSGRLLSYEQYF	TGTGCCAGCAGTCCCTCCGGACGGCTACTCTCCTACGAGCAGTACTTC
TRBV6-5	NA	NA	TRBJ1-2	CASSYTADYGYTF	TGTGCCAGCAGTTACACCGCGGACTATGGCTACACCTTC
TRBV27	NA	NA	TRBJ1-6	CASSSTINSPLHF	TGTGCCAGCAGTAGTACGATTAATTCACCCCTCCACTTT
TRBV16	NA	NA	TRBJ2-5	CASSQSRDGHQETQYF	TGTGCCAGCAGCCAATCTAGGGACGGCCATCAAGAGACCCAGTACTTC
TRBV7-8	TRBD1	NA	TRBJ1-2	CASSSQQGQGYTF	TGTGCCAGCAGCTCCCAACAGGGGCAAGGCTACACCTTC
TRBV5-5	NA	NA	TRBJ1-2	CASSLGGGQTYGYTF	TGTGCCAGCAGCTTGGGTGGGGGGCAAACCTATGGCTACACCTTC
TRBV11-2	TRBD2	NA	TRBJ2-7	CASSRGTSAYYEQYF	TGTGCCAGCAGCCGCGGGACTAGCGCATACTACGAGCAGTACTTC
TRBV28	NA	once	TRBJ1-1	CASSLYGGYGTEAFF	TGTGCCAGCAGTTTATACGGGGGATATGGGACTGAAGCTTTCTTT
TRBV6-1	NA	NA	TRBJ1-2	CASSEGVKGTSYGYTF	TGTGCCAGCAGTGAAGGCGTCAAGGGAACTTCATATGGCTACACCTTC
TRBV5-4	NA	NA	TRBJ1-3	CASSGTLGGTIYF	TGTGCCAGCAGCGGGACCCTAGGGGGCACCATATATTTT
TRBV28	NA	NA	TRBJ2-7	CASTPPRDYEQYF	TGTGCCAGCACCCCTCCCCGAGACTACGAGCAGTACTTC
TRBV9	NA	NA	TRBJ2-7	CASSVGQGRAYEQYF	TGTGCCAGCAGCGTTGGGCAGGGTAGAGCCTACGAGCAGTACTTC
TRBV11-2	NA	NA	TRBJ1-1	CASSPLKGVRGTEAFF	TGTGCCAGCAGCCCCTTGAAGGGGGTTAGAGGGACTGAAGCTTTCTTT
TRBV6-1	NA	NA	TRBJ1-1	CASSEQTSNTEAFF	TGTGCCAGCAGTGAACAGACTTCCAACACTGAAGCTTTCTTT
TRBV10-3	NA	NA	TRBJ1-3	CAISENRDSGNTIYF	TGTGCCATCAGTGAAAACAGGGACTCTGGAAACACCATATATTTT
TRBV19	NA	NA	TRBJ2-7	CASTRTKTFFDEQYF	TGTGCCAGTACTAGGACTAAAACATTCTTTGACGAGCAGTACTTC
TRBV24-1	NA	once	TRBJ2-7	CATSDPTLGSYEQYF	TGTGCCACCAGTGACCCTACACTAGGCTCCTACGAGCAGTACTTC
TRBV2	NA	NA	TRBJ1-2	CASKGESVLYGYTF	TGTGCCAGCAAAGGAGAGTCTGTACTCTATGGCTACACCTTC
TRBV2	TRBD1	NA	TRBJ1-5	CASSEWGDRVGGQPQHF	TGTGCCAGCAGTGAATGGGGGGACAGGGTGGGCGGTCAGCCCCAGCATTTT
TRBV6-6	TRBD2	NA	TRBJ2-7	CASSYPGLAGNEQYF	TGTGCCAGCAGTTACCCCGGACTAGCGGGGAACGAGCAGTACTTC
TRBV2	NA	NA	TRBJ2-7	CASSRDSGIYEQYF	TGTGCCAGCAGTCGGGACTCTGGCATCTACGAGCAGTACTTC
TRBV24-1	NA	NA	TRBJ2-3	CATSDSRGAGDTQYF	TGTGCCACCAGTGATTCTAGGGGGGCGGGAGATACGCAGTATTTT
TRBV11-3	NA	NA	TRBJ2-7	CASSLVSGPSVEQYF	TGTGCCAGCAGCTTAGTTTCGGGCCCTAGTGTCGAGCAGTACTTC
TRBV6-2/TRBV6-3	NA	NA	TRBJ1-1	CASSYGLGTEAFF	TGTGCCAGCAGTTATGGGTTAGGGACTGAAGCTTTCTTT
TRBV5-1	TRBD1	NA	TRBJ1-2	CASSLADRDYGYTF	TGCGCCAGCAGCTTGGCGGACAGGGACTATGGCTACACCTTC
TRBV9	NA	NA	TRBJ1-3	CASSVDWRNTIYF	TGTGCCAGCAGCGTAGATTGGAGAAACACCATATATTTT
TRBV4-1	NA	NA	TRBJ1-3	CASSQNTGPLSSGNTIYF	TGCGCCAGCAGCCAAAATACGGGACCGCTAAGCTCTGGAAACACCATATATTTT
TRBV28	NA	NA	TRBJ1-2	CASSLEGFEGYTF	TGTGCCAGCAGTTTAGAGGGGTTCGAGGGCTACACCTTC
TRBV27	TRBD2	NA	TRBJ2-7	CASSPSPGGYEQYF	TGTGCCAGCAGTCCATCACCGGGAGGTTACGAGCAGTACTTC
TRBV10-3	NA	few	TRBJ1-6	CAIKTENSPLHF	TGTGCCATCAAGACAGAAAACTCACCCCTCCACTTT
TRBV27	TRBD2	NA	TRBJ2-1	CASSPSGTYNEQFF	TGTGCCAGCAGCCCTAGCGGAACCTACAATGAGCAGTTCTTC
TRBV29-1	TRBD1	NA	TRBJ1-1	CSVEKGARTEAFF	TGCAGCGTTGAGAAGGGGGCGCGTACTGAAGCTTTCTTT